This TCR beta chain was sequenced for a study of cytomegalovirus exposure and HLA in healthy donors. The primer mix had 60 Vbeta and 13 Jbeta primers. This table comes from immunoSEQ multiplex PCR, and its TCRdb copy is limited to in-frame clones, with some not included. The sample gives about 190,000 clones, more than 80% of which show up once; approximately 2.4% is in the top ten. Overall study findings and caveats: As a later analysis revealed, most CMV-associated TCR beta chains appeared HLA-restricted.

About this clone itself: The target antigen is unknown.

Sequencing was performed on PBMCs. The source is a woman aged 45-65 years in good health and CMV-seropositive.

The CDR3 DNA reads as TGTGCCAGCTCACCGAGCCAGGGAGGTTCACCCCTCCACTTT. Its protein product is CASSPSQGGSPLHF. This chain links TRBV18 with TRBJ1-6; the D gene is possibly TRBD1 (5 bases). The CDR3 has 14 residues. Trimming removed 3 bases from V and 9 bases from J, with 12 bases in between. From germline, CDR1 is KGHSH and CDR2 LQKENI.